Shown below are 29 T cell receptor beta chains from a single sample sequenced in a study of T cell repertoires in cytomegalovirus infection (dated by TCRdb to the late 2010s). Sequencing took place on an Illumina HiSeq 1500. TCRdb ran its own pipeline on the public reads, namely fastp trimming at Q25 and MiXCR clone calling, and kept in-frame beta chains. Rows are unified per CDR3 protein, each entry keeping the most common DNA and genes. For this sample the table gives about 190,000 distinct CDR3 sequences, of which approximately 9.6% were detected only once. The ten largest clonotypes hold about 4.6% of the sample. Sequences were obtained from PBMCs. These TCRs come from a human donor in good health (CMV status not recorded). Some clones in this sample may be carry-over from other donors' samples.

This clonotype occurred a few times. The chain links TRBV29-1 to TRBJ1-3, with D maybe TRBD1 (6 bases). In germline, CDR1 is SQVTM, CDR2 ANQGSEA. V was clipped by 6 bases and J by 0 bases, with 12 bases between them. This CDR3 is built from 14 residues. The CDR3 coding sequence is TGCAGCGTGAAGGACAGCCACTCTGGAAACACCATATATTTT. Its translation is CSVKDSHSGNTIYF.

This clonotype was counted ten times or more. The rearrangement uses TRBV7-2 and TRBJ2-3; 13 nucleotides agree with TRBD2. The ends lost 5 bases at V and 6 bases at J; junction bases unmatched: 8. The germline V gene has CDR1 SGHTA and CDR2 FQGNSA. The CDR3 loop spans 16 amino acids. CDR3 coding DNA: TGTGCCAGCAGCAGGAGGACTAGCGGGGGCGGTGATACGCAGTATTTT. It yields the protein CASSRRTSGGGDTQYF.

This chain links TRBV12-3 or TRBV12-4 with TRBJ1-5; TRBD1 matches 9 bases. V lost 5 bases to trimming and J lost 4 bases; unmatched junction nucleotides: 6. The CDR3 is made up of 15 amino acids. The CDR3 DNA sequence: TGTGCCAGCAGTCGACCGACAGGGGGGAATCAGCCCCAGCATTTT. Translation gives CASSRPTGGNQPQHF.

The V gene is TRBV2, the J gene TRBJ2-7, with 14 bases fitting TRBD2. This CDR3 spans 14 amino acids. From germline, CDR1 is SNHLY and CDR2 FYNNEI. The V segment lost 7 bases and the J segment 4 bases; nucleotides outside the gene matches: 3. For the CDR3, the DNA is TGTGCCAGCATGACTAGCGGGGGGGAATACGAGCAGTACTTC. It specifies CASMTSGGEYEQYF.

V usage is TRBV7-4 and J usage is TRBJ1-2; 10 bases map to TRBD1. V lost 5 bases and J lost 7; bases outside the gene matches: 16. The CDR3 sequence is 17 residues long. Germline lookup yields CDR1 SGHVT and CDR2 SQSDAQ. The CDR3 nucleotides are TGTGCCAGCAGCCCAGTCGGATCCGGGACAGGGGAGAGTGGCTACACCTTC. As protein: CASSPVGSGTGESGYTF.

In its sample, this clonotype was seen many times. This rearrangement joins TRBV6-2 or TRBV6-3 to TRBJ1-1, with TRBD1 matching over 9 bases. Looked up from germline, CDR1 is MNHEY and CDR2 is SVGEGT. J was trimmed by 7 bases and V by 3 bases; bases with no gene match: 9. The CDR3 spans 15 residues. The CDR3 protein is CASSYLQGALGEAFF. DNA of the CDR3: TGTGCCAGCAGTTATTTACAGGGGGCGCTGGGTGAAGCTTTCTTT.

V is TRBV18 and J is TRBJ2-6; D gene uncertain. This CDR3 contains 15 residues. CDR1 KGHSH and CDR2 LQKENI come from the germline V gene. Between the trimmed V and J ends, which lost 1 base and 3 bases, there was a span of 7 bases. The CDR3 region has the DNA TGTGCCAGCTCACCACGGGTCAGTGGGGCCAACGTCCTGACTTTC. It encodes CASSPRVSGANVLTF.

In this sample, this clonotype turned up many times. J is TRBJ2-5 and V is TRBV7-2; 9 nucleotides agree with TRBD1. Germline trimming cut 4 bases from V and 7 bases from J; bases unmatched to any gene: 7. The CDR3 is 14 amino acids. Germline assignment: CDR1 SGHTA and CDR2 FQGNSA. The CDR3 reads CASSYTGGGGTQYF. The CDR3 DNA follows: TGTGCCAGCAGCTATACAGGGGGCGGCGGGACCCAGTACTTC.

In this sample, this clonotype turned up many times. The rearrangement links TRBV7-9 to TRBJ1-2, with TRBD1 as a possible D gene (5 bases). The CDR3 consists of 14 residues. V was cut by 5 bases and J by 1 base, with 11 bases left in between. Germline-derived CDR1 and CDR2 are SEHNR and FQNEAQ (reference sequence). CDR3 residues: CASSQGTDNYGYTF. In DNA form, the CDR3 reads TGTGCCAGCAGCCAAGGGACGGATAACTATGGCTACACCTTC.

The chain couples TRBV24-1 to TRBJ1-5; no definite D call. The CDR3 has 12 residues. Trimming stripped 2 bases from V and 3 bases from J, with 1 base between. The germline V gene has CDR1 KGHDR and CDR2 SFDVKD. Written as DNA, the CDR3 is TGTGCCACCAGTGATTCCAATCAGCCCCAGCATTTT. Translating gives CATSDSNQPQHF.

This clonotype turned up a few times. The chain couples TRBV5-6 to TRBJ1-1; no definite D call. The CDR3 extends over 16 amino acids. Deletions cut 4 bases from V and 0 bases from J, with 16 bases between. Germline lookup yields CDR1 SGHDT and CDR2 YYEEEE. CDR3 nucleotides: TGTGCCAGCAGCGGCTCCGGTCTTTCAATGAACACTGAAGCTTTCTTT. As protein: CASSGSGLSMNTEAFF.

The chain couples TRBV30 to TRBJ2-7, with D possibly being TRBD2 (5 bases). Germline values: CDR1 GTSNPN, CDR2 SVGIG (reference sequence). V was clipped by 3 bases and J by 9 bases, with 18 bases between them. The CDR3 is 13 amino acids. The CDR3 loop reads CAWRIGPGGGQYF. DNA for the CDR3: TGTGCCTGGAGAATCGGTCCCGGAGGTGGGCAGTACTTC.

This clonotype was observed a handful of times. This CDR3 is CASRIAGIIYEQYF. CDR3 sequence (DNA): TGTGCCAGCCGCATAGCCGGGATTATTTACGAGCAGTACTTC. The chain carries TRBV6-2 or TRBV6-3 and TRBJ2-7; D perhaps matches TRBD2 (5 bases). The germline gives CDR1 MNHEY, CDR2 SVGEGT. V was clipped by 8 bases and J by 4 bases, with 18 bases between them. CDR3 length equals 14 residues.

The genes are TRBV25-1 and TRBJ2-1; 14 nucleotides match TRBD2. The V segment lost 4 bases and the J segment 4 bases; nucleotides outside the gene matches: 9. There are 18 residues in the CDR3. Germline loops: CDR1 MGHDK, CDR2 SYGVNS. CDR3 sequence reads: CASSALGGLAGVYNEQFF. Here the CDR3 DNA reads TGTGCCAGCAGTGCCTTGGGGGGACTAGCGGGGGTTTACAATGAGCAGTTCTTC.

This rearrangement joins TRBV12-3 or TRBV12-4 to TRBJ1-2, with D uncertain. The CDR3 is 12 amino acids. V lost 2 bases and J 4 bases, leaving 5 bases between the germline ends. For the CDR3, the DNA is TGTGCCAGCAGTTTAACAGCCTATGGCTACACCTTC. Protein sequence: CASSLTAYGYTF.

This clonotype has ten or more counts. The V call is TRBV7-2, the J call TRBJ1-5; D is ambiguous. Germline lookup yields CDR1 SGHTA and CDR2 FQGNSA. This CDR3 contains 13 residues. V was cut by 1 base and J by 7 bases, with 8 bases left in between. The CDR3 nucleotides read TGTGCCAGCAGCTTAGTAGTCCGCCAGCCCCAGCATTTT. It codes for CASSLVVRQPQHF.

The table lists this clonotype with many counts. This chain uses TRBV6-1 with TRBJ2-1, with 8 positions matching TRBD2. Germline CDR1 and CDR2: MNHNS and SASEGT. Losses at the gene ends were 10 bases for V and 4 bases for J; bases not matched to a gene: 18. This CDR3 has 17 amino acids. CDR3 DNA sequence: TGTGCCACCCGGCGTGGTCGAGCGGGAGAAAGGTACAATGAGCAGTTCTTC. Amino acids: CATRRGRAGERYNEQFF.

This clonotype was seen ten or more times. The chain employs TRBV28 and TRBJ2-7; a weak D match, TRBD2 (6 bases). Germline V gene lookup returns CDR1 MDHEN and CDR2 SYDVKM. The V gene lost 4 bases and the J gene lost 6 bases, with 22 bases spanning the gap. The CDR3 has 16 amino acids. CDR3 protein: CASSWGREDPLGEQYF. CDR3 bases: TGTGCCAGCAGTTGGGGAAGGGAGGACCCCCTCGGCGAGCAGTACTTC.

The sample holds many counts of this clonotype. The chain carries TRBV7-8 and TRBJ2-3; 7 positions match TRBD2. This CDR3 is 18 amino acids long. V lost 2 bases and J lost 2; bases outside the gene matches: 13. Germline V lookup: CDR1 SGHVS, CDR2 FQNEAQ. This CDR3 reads CASSLRREGSSYTDTQYF. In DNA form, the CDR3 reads TGTGCCAGCAGCTTAAGAAGGGAGGGTAGCAGCTACACAGATACGCAGTATTTT.

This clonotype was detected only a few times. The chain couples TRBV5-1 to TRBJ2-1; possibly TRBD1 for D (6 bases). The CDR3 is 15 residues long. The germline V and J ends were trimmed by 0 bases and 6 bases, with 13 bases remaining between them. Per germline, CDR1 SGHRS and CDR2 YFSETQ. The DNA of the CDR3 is TGCGCCAGCAGCTTGGCCGCCAGGGGTTTCAATGAGCAGTTCTTC. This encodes CASSLAARGFNEQFF.

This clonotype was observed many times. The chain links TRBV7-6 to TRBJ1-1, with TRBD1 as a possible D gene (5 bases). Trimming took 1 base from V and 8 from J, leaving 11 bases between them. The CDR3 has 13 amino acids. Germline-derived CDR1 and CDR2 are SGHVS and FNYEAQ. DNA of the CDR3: TGTGCCAGCAGCTTAGATGGGACGAGCGAAGCTTTCTTT. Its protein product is CASSLDGTSEAFF.

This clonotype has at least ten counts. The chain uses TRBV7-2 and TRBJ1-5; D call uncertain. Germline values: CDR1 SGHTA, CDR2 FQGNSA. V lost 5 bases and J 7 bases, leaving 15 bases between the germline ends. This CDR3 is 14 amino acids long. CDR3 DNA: TGTGCCAGCAGCCTCGAGCTACCGGGGCAGCCCCAGCATTTT. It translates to CASSLELPGQPQHF.

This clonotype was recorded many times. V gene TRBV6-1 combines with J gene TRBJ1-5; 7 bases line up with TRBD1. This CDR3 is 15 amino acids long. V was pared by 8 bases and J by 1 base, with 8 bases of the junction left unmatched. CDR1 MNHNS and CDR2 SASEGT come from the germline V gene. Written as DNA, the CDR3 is TGTGCCAGCGGGGAAGACAGGGTGAGCAATCAGCCCCAGCATTTT. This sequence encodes CASGEDRVSNQPQHF.

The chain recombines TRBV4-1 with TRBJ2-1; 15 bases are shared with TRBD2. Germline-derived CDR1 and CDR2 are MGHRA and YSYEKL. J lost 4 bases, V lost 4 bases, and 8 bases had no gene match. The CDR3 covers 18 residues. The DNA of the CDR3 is TGCGCCAGCAGCCGACCGGGACTAGCGGGAGGAACTTACAATGAGCAGTTCTTC. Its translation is CASSRPGLAGGTYNEQFF.

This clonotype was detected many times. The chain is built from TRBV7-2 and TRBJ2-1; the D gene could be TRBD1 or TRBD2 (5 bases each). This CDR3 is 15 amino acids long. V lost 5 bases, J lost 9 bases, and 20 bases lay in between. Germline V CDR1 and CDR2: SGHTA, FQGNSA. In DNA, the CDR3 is TGTGCCAGCAGCCCACTGAGGGACGCCCGCGGTGAGCAGTTCTTC. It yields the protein CASSPLRDARGEQFF.

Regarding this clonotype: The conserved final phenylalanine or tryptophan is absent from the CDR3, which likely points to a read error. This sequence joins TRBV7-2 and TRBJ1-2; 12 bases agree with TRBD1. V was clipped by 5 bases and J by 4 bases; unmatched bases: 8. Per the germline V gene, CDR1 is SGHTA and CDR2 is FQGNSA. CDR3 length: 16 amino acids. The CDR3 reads CASSRDRGRVSYGYTT. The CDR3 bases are TGTGCCAGCAGCCGGGACAGGGGGCGAGTAAGCTATGGCTACACCACC.

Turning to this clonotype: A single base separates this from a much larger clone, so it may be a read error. The CDR3 DNA is TGTGCCAGCAGCTCAGGCAGTGAGCAGTTCTTC. This codes for CASSSGSEQFF. V gene TRBV5-6 combines with J gene TRBJ2-1; D call uncertain. V was pared by 3 bases and J by 9 bases, with 7 bases between. This CDR3 contains 11 residues. Germline lookup yields CDR1 SGHDT and CDR2 YYEEEE.

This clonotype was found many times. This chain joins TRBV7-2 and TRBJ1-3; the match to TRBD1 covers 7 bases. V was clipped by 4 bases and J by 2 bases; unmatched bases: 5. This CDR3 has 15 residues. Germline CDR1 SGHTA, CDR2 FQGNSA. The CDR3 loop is CASSSGGTAGNTIYF. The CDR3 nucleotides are TGTGCCAGCAGCTCCGGCGGGACAGCTGGAAACACCATATATTTT. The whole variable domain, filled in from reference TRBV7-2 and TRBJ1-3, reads GAGVSQSPSNKVTEKGKDVELRCDPISGHTALYWYRQSLGQGLEFLIYFQGNSAPDKSGLPSDRFSAERTGGSVSTLTIQRTQQEDSAVYLCASSSGGTAGNTIYFGEGSWLTVV.

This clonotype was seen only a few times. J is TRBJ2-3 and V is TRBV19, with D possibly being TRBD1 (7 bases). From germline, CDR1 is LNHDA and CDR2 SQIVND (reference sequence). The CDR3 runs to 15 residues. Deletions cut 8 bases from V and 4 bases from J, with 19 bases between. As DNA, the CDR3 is TGTGCCAGTCGGGGGACCGACAGGGTACCAGATACGCAGTATTTT. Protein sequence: CASRGTDRVPDTQYF.